This T cell receptor beta chain comes out of a study of cytomegalovirus exposure and HLA in healthy donors. Though nominally healthy at sampling, donors likely had unrecorded immune exposures. About this clone itself: Its target is not known.

Per germline, CDR1 SNHLY and CDR2 FYNNEI. The length of the CDR3 is 14 residues. The V end was cut by 6 bases, the J end by 3 bases, with 12 bases between. PCR was performed using 60 Vbeta and 13 Jbeta primers. TCRdb's copy holds only in-frame clones and misses some; the assay was immunoSEQ multiplex PCR. Of 150,000 or so clones listed, 80% were seen once; the top ten hold 2% to 2.5%. Study-level findings and limits: Clonal expansion was found to be greater in HLA-associated TCR beta chains than in equally common others in a later analysis. High specificity and sensitivity for cytomegalovirus status were reported for the classifier. There were fewer than 200 TCR beta chains listed as cytomegalovirus-associated.

Specimen: PBMCs. The chain recombines TRBV2 with TRBJ1-5; D is unresolved. This TCR derives from a man in his fifties in good health and CMV-seronegative. The CDR3 sequence: CASRKGDPNQPQHF. Written as DNA, the CDR3 is TGTGCCAGCAGGAAGGGAGACCCCAATCAGCCCCAGCATTTT.